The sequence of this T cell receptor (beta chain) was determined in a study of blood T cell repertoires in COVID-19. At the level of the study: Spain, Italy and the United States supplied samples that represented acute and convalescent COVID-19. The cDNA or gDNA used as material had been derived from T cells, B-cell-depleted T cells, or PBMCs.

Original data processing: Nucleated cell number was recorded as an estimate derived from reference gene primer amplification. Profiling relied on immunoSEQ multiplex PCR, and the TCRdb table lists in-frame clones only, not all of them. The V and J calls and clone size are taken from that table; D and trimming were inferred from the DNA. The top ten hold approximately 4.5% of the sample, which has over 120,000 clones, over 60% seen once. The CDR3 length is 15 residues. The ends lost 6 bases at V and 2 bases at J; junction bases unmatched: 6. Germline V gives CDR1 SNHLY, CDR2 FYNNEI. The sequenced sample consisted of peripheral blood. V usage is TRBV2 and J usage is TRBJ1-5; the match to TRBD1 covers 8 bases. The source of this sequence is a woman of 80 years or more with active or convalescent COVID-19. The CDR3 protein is CASRYDRGGNQPQHF. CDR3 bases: TGTGCCAGCAGATACGACAGGGGTGGCAATCAGCCCCAGCATTTT.